This TCR beta chain was captured by sequencing in a study of T cell responses to AZD1222 COVID-19 vaccine. The CDR3 runs to 15 residues. CDR1 and CDR2 (germline): SGHNT, YYREEE (reference sequence). V trimming: 4 bases; J trimming: 1 base; junction bases outside the gene matches: 3. Remarks on this clone: Its cognate antigen is unknown.

Study results and caveats: In the spike-specific TCR repertoire, nearly half reportedly target unmutated variant regions. Spike was spanned by vaccine-associated CD4 TCRs, with dominance at 160-218 and 743-854. Donors in the cohort were predominantly white British and more often female, and clonal diversity was possibly underestimated. Two AZD1222 administrations were followed by greater Spike-specific TCR breadth and depth.

TCRdb keeps only in-frame clones here, not all; method: immunoSEQ multiplex PCR. The data show about 120,000 clones, with about nine tenths seen just once and around 7.2% held by the top ten. The sequencing used peripheral blood, collected on day 0 of AZD1222 vaccination. V and J are TRBV5-4 and TRBJ2-2; 8 bases line up with TRBD2. This clonotype was obtained from an adult in good health. Here the CDR3 reads CASSRGGLNTGELFF. CDR3 in DNA: TGTGCCAGCAGCCGGGGGGGGCTGAACACCGGGGAGCTGTTTTTT.